What follows describes a single TCR beta chain. The antigen is not known. Conversion of TCR transcripts into cDNA relied on 5'RACE template switching, which added a universal primer site and UMIs. TCRdb reprocessed the 5' RACE reads with MiXCR, giving one entry per CDR3 protein. The table has some 220,000 distinct CDR3 sequences, more than 3% seen once; the top ten hold approximately 3%. The sample is drawn from a study of T cells after yellow fever vaccination. General observations from the study: Post-booster samples contained most primary-vaccination clones (around 95% CD4, around 90% CD8). A small proportion of clonotypes was detected in both the CD4 and CD8 compartments.

CDR3 size: 15 residues. CDR1 is LNHDA, CDR2 SQIVND, per germline (reference sequence). V trimming: 3 bases; J trimming: 0 bases; junction bases outside the gene matches: 4. The chain has TRBV19 and TRBJ1-2; 7 bases match TRBD1. The sample here was CD4+ T cells sorted from PBMCs, taken 10 days after the yellow fever booster vaccination. The receptor was derived from a young man who received the YFV17D yellow fever vaccine. DNA of the CDR3: TGTGCCAGTAGTATGAGGGGGCGGACTAACTATGGCTACACCTTC. Encoded protein: CASSMRGRTNYGYTF.